This T cell receptor (beta chain) stems from a study of T cells in Graves' hyperthyroidism and ophthalmopathy. Trimming shortened V by 3 bases and J by 2 bases, and 11 bases separated the two germline ends. Germline CDR1 is MGHDK and CDR2 is SYGVNS. The CDR3 spans 14 residues. Using RNA transcripts as the source, TCR beta CDR3 regions were amplified. The TCR CDR3 was amplified in a first-round RT-PCR using the HTBI primer set. TCRdb itself ran the multiplex PCR reads through MiXCR, one entry per CDR3 protein. The sample lists 650,000 to 850,000 distinct CDR3 sequences; approximately 19% were seen once.

The chain uses TRBV25-1 and TRBJ2-7; a weak D match, TRBD1 (6 bases). This clonotype was sampled from a woman between 45 and 60 years old with Graves' hyperthyroidism that later progressed to Graves' ophthalmopathy. Material: blood. The CDR3: CASSDGTLTYEQYF. In DNA, the CDR3 is TGTGCCAGCAGTGACGGGACACTAACCTACGAGCAGTACTTC.